This TCR beta chain was documented in a study of blood T cell repertoires in COVID-19. Data came from immunoSEQ multiplex PCR; TCRdb stores just in-frame clones and leaves some out. The sample has 70,000 to 80,000 clones; approximately 80% are singletons. This clonotype originated in a human donor in a cohort sampled during active COVID-19. Input material: peripheral blood.

The CDR3 here is CASNPTGTGYHGYTF. The DNA for the CDR3 is TGTGCCAGCAACCCAACCGGGACAGGGTATCATGGCTACACCTTC. The chain couples TRBV6-5 to TRBJ1-2; 9 nucleotides line up with TRBD1. V shed 7 bases and J 6 bases; nucleotides not matched to a gene: 12. The CDR3 length is 15 residues. CDR1 and CDR2 from the germline V gene are MNHEY and SVGAGI.